A single T cell receptor beta chain is shown here with its context. Its target is not known. PCR primers comprised 60 Vbeta and 13 Jbeta primers. TCRdb's table, derived via immunoSEQ multiplex PCR, lists solely in-frame clones and lacks some. The sample records approximately 110,000 clones, about four fifths being singletons. Donors consisted of healthy bone marrow donors. The data were obtained in a study of cytomegalovirus exposure and HLA in healthy donors. General study results and limits: Later work showed greater clonal expansion in HLA-associated TCR beta chains than in equally common others. With later analysis, a missense DCLRE1C variant became linked to TCR beta V- and J-gene trimming.

This sequence originates from a woman between 18 and 30 years old in good health and CMV-seronegative. Sample: PBMCs.

CDR3 nucleotide sequence: TGTGCCAGCAGCTTACGGCGGACAGGGAAGGACGAGCAGTACTTC. This encodes CASSLRRTGKDEQYF. This chain links TRBV7-2 with TRBJ2-7, with TRBD1 identical over 8 bases. The V segment lost 2 bases and the J segment 5 bases; nucleotides outside the gene matches: 8. CDR3 length equals 15 residues. CDR1 is SGHTA, CDR2 FQGNSA, per germline.